The next 13 T cell receptor beta chains were all read from a single sample in a study of vaccination and CD4 T cells after COVID-19. Antigens for these TCRs are unknown. Described treatment: approximately 9-day PBMC culture with coronavirus spike peptide pools or control peptides (ViraFEST assay). Sequence data for DNA of cultured CD4+ T cells were generated by the Oncomine TCR Beta short-read assay. TCRdb reanalysed the PCR reads using MiXCR and keeps one entry per CDR3 protein. The table lists approximately 12,000 distinct CDR3 sequences, roughly 60% of them singletons. Sequencing was done on a sample of CD4+ T cells from blood, cultured in vitro. Receptors were obtained from a human donor who had recovered from COVID-19.

The chain couples TRBV20-1 to TRBJ2-7, with 15 bases lining up with TRBD2. Germline CDR1 reads DFQATT; CDR2 reads SNEGSKA (reference sequence). With 1 base clipped from V and 4 bases from J, the junction kept 11 bases outside the gene matches. This CDR3 spans 18 amino acids. The CDR3 DNA reads as TGCAGTGCTAGAGTCGGACTAGCGGGAGGGCCCTACCTTTACGAGCAGTACTTC. It yields the protein CSARVGLAGGPYLYEQYF.

The chain uses TRBV4-2 and TRBJ2-1; D is unresolved. Between the trimmed V and J ends, which lost 2 bases and 6 bases, there was a span of 5 bases. Germline assignment: CDR1 LGHNA and CDR2 YNFKEQ. The CDR3 consists of 12 residues. CDR3 bases: TGTGCCAGCAGCCAATCGTCCAATGAGCAGTTCTTC. As protein: CASSQSSNEQFF.

The chain combines TRBV6-1 with TRBJ2-3; 11 bases map to TRBD2. From germline, CDR1 is MNHNS and CDR2 SASEGT. The CDR3 sequence is 15 residues long. V lost 6 bases, J lost 4 bases, and 6 bases stayed unmatched. CDR3 protein: CASSQLAGEPDTQYF. CDR3 DNA sequence: TGTGCCAGCAGCCAACTAGCGGGAGAACCAGATACGCAGTATTTT.

Within the sample, this clonotype is medium-sized. This chain connects TRBV29-1 to TRBJ1-1; 9 bases line up with TRBD1. The CDR3 totals 16 residues. Trimming took 7 bases from V and 6 from J; bases not matched to a gene: 18. Germline V gives CDR1 SQVTM, CDR2 ANQGSEA. The CDR3 DNA reads TGCAGCGCCCCGAGGGGACAGGGTTTTGGAGGGGCTGAAGCTTTCTTT. This gives the protein CSAPRGQGFGGAEAFF.

This clonotype is medium-sized. The rearrangement uses TRBV6-1 and TRBJ2-2, with a weak D call TRBD1 (5 bases). Trimming took off 9 bases at V and 2 bases at J, with 16 bases between the two ends. The CDR3 runs 15 residues. Germline CDR1 and CDR2: MNHNS and SASEGT. CDR3 sequence reads: CASTQDPLNTGELFF. The DNA for the CDR3 is TGTGCCAGTACACAGGACCCCCTAAACACCGGGGAGCTGTTTTTT.

This clonotype was detected a few times. This chain joins TRBV21-1 and TRBJ2-5; TRBD1, the table's D call, lacks a check against the DNA. TRBV21-1 is listed as a pseudogene. The CDR3 contains 14 residues. The CDR3 coding sequence is TGTGCCAGCAGCTACGGGGACAGACAAGAGACCCAGTACTTC. Amino acids: CASSYGDRQETQYF.

V and J are TRBV10-3 and TRBJ2-3; 9 bases fit TRBD2. V gave up 4 bases and J gave up 3 bases; unmatched junction bases: 8. Germline lookup yields CDR1 ENHRY and CDR2 SYGVKD. CDR3 length equals 16 residues. CDR3 nucleotides: TGTGCCATCAGTGGGGCGGGAGGGCCTAGTACAGATACGCAGTATTTT. Translated: CAISGAGGPSTDTQYF.

V is TRBV20-1 and J is TRBJ1-3; D gene ambiguous. Per germline, CDR1 DFQATT and CDR2 SNEGSKA (reference sequence). V lost 6 bases and J 0 bases, leaving 15 bases between the germline ends. This CDR3 spans 15 amino acids. In DNA, the CDR3 is TGCAGTGCCAGGAGAGGGCCGCTCTCTGGAAACACCATATATTTT. This gives the protein CSARRGPLSGNTIYF.

In this sample, this clonotype turned up a few times. The V call is TRBV20-1, the J call TRBJ2-7, with TRBD2 identical over 7 bases. The CDR3 loop spans 12 amino acids. The V gene end was trimmed by 4 bases and the J gene end by 6 bases; junction bases not matched to a gene: 6. Germline-derived CDR1 and CDR2 are DFQATT and SNEGSKA (reference sequence). DNA for the CDR3: TGCAGTGCTAAACGCGGGACTACCGAGCAGTACTTC. The encoded protein is CSAKRGTTEQYF.

This clonotype was seen only a few times. The junction and the germline gene differ at one end; a read error may be behind it. The chain combines TRBV20-1 with TRBJ2-4, with 8 nucleotides matching TRBD1. Germline values: CDR1 DFQATT, CDR2 SNEGSKA (reference sequence). CDR3 length equals 13 residues. This chain's CDR3 is CSARDGSGTGCTF. In nucleotides, the CDR3 is TGCAGTGCTAGAGATGGCTCCGGGACAGGATGTACCTTC.

This clonotype rates as large (0.1 to 1%). This chain links TRBV12-3 or TRBV12-4 with TRBJ1-5, with D possibly TRBD1 on 6 matching bases. CDR3 length: 13 amino acids. Between the trimmed V and J ends, which lost 6 bases and 2 bases, there was a span of 8 bases. DNA of the CDR3: TGTGCCAGCAGCCGACAGGGCAATCAGCCCCAGCATTTT. It codes for CASSRQGNQPQHF.

This clonotype turned up a few times. This chain joins TRBV19 and TRBJ1-5; D perhaps matches TRBD1 (5 bases). The CDR3 has 14 residues. V was cut by 5 bases and J by 4 bases, with 12 bases left in between. Germline lookup yields CDR1 LNHDA and CDR2 SQIVND (reference sequence). CDR3: CASSSGTQNQPQHF. The CDR3 region has the DNA TGTGCCAGTAGTTCGGGGACTCAGAATCAGCCCCAGCATTTT. Based on the CDR3 plus reference TRBV19 and TRBJ1-5, the full variable domain is DGGITQSPKYLFRKEGQNVTLSCEQNLNHDAMYWYRQDPGQGLRLIYYSQIVNDFQKGDIAEGYSVSREKKESFPLTVTSAQKNPTAFYLCASSSGTQNQPQHFGDGTRLSIL.

The V and J genes are TRBV7-3 and TRBJ2-3; 12 bases are shared with TRBD2. This CDR3 comprises 17 residues. Germline lookup yields CDR1 SGHTA and CDR2 FQGTGA. J was trimmed by 4 bases and V by 2 bases; bases with no gene match: 7. CDR3 sequence: CASSLQAGTSGPDTQYF. The CDR3 DNA is TGTGCCAGCAGCTTACAAGCCGGGACTAGCGGGCCAGATACGCAGTATTTT.